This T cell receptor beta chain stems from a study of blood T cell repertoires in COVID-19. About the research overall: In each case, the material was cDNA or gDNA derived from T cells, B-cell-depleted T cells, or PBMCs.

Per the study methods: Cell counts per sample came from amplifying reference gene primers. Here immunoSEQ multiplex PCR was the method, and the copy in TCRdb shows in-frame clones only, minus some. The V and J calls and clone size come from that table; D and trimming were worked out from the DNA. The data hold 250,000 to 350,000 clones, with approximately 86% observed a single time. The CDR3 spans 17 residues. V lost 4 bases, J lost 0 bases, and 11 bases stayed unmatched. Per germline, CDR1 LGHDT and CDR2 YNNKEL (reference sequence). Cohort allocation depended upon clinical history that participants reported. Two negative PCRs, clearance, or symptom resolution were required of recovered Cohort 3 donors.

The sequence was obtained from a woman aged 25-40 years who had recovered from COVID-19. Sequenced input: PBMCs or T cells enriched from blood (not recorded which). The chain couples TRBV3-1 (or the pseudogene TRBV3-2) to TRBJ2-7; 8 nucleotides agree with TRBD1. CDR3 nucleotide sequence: TGTGCCAGCAGCCCTATAGGACAGGGCCCCAGCTCCTACGAGCAGTACTTC. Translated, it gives CASSPIGQGPSSYEQYF.